The 3 T cell receptor gamma chains given below trace back to one sample, sequenced in a study of gammadelta T cells in human blood. TCRdb reran clone calling via CATT on the RT-PCR reads. The data contain about 230 gamma-chain clones, 1% to 1.5% of them seen just once; the ten biggest clones take up roughly 32%. Sequenced material: non-Vgamma9Vdelta2 gamma-delta T cells from infant blood. All receptors come from a human donor.

Comments on this clone: A far bigger clonotype differs at one base, so this is likely a read error. This chain joins TRGV9 and TRGJ1 or TRGJ2. This CDR3 region has 16 residues. The germline gives CDR1 GITISATS, CDR2 ISYDGTV (reference sequence). The V gene end was trimmed by 0 bases and the J gene end by 1 base; junction bases not matched to a gene: 9. The DNA of the CDR3 is TGTGCCTTGTGGGAGGTGTCCAGCTTCAATTATTATAAGAAACTCTTT. It translates to CALWEVSSFNYYKKLF.

This clone is large. The chain joins TRGV2 to TRGJ1 or TRGJ2. Germline V gives CDR1 EGSNGY, CDR2 YDSYNSKV. There are 13 residues in the CDR3. V lost 1 base and J lost 6; bases outside the gene matches: 6. As DNA, the CDR3 is TGTGCCACCTGGGACGGCTGGGGTTATAAGAAACTCTTT. It is translated as CATWDGWGYKKLF.

This clone was counted only a few times. It differs at one base from a far larger clone, so likely a read error. This chain links TRGV2 with TRGJ1 or TRGJ2. This CDR3 is 15 amino acids long. Germline trimming cut 2 bases from V and 3 bases from J; bases unmatched to any gene: 10. CDR1 is EGSNGY and CDR2 is YDSYNSKV in the germline V gene. The CDR3 nucleotides read TGTGCCACCTGGGACGAGCTGATCGGTTATTATAAGAAACTCTTT. Encoded protein: CATWDELIGYYKKLF.